This passage covers 24 T cell receptor beta chains from one sample sequenced in a study of OX40 agonist ivuxolimab in advanced cancers. Libraries were built with the immunoSEQ multiplex PCR assay. TCRdb took this table from immuneACCESS and kept in-frame rearrangements with V and J called. Such tables lack part of the clones; where checked against another copy, unresolved V genes explain under half of the gap, and the rest is unexplained. A total of 75,000 to 95,000 clones appear in this sample, 70% to 90% of them only once. The ten largest make up approximately 4% of the sample. Sequencing was performed on CD4+ or CD8+ T cells sorted from blood, taken in a trial of the OX40 agonist ivuxolimab. The receptor set was obtained from an adult with an advanced solid tumor such as melanoma, head and neck, liver or kidney cancer.

The chain joins TRBV5-1 to TRBJ1-1; unclear D gene. Germline V gives CDR1 SGHRS, CDR2 YFSETQ. V gave up 5 bases and J gave up 0 bases, with 11 bases separating them. The CDR3 consists of 14 residues. The CDR3, as DNA: TGCGCCAGCAGGAGCTTGAGCATGAACACTGAAGCTTTCTTT. This codes for CASRSLSMNTEAFF. The variable domain in full, completed from reference TRBV5-1 and TRBJ1-1, reads KAGVTQTPRYLIKTRGQQVTLSCSPISGHRSVSWYQQTPGQGLQFLFEYFSETQRNKGNFPGRFSGRQFSNSRSEMNVSTLELGDSALYLCASRSLSMNTEAFFGQGTRLTVV.

The chain links TRBV18 to TRBJ2-5; TRBD1 matches at 7 bases. With V trimmed by 4 bases and J by 5 bases, 4 bases remained unmatched. Germline values: CDR1 KGHSH, CDR2 LQKENI. CDR3 length equals 13 residues. This CDR3 reads CASSRDRSETQYF. As DNA, the CDR3 is TGTGCCAGCTCACGGGACAGATCGGAGACCCAGTACTTC. Looking up the rest from reference TRBV18 and TRBJ2-5 gives the full variable domain: NAGVMQNPRHLVRRRGQEARLRCSPMKGHSHVYWYRQLPEEGLKFMVYLQKENIIDESGMPKERFSAEFPKEGPSILRIQQVVRGDSAAYFCASSRDRSETQYFGPGTRLLVL.

This clone was counted a few times. This rearrangement joins TRBV29-1 to TRBJ2-3; the D is unclear. The germline V gene encodes CDR1 SQVTM and CDR2 ANQGSEA. Trimming cost V 8 bases and J 3 bases, with 9 bases left between them. This CDR3 is 11 amino acids long. The CDR3 sequence: CSLKATDTQYF. The CDR3 bases are TGCAGCCTTAAGGCGACAGATACGCAGTATTTT.

The J gene is TRBJ1-6, the V gene TRBV9; no firm D call. The CDR3 is 14 amino acids. Germline CDR1 reads SGDLS; CDR2 reads YYNGEE. V lost 0 bases to trimming and J lost 6 bases, with 7 bases between them. CDR3 DNA: TGTGCCAGCAGCGTAGCCGGGTTTAATTCACCCCTCCACTTT. Its translation: CASSVAGFNSPLHF.

V gene TRBV7-3 combines with J gene TRBJ2-3, with D unresolved. V lost 3 bases and J 2 bases, leaving 15 bases between the germline ends. The CDR3 is made up of 16 amino acids. CDR1 and CDR2 (germline): SGHTA, FQGTGA. The CDR3 DNA is TGTGCCAGCAGCTTGGGGTTTGACGGGTTCACAGATACGCAGTATTTT. Amino acids: CASSLGFDGFTDTQYF.

The V call is TRBV6-5, the J call TRBJ2-7, with no clear D. V dropped 2 bases and J dropped 2 bases, with 10 bases sitting between them. The CDR3 contains 14 residues. Looked up from germline, CDR1 is MNHEY and CDR2 is SVGAGI. The CDR3 is CASSYNGPPYEQYV. For the CDR3, the DNA is TGTGCCAGCAGTTACAATGGCCCACCCTACGAGCAGTACGTC.

This clone is a singleton in its sample. CDR3 loop: CASSLGGQDRGNEQFF. The DNA for the CDR3 is TGTGCCAGCAGCTTAGGAGGCCAGGACAGGGGTAATGAGCAGTTCTTC. This chain uses TRBV7-9 with TRBJ2-1; 9 bases match TRBD1. This CDR3 has 16 residues. The ends lost 1 base at V and 7 bases at J; junction bases unmatched: 8. Germline CDR1 is SEHNR and CDR2 is FQNEAQ (reference sequence).

V usage is TRBV21-1 and J usage is TRBJ1-6. TRBV21-1 is a pseudogene segment. The CDR3 runs 19 residues. The CDR3 region has the DNA TGTGCCAGCATCTCCAAAACCCGAGCAGCAAGCTCCTATAATTCACCCCTCCACTTT. It translates to CASISKTRAASSYNSPLHF.

The rearrangement links TRBV30 to TRBJ1-5, with D possibly being TRBD1 (5 bases). The CDR3 runs to 14 residues. The V and J ends lost 3 bases and 6 bases respectively, with 15 bases between them. Germline loops: CDR1 GTSNPN, CDR2 SVGIG (reference sequence). The CDR3 region is CAWSRGAESQPQHF. CDR3 bases: TGTGCCTGGAGCAGAGGGGCTGAAAGTCAGCCCCAGCATTTT. The variable domain in full, with the rest retrieved from reference TRBV30 and TRBJ1-5, is SQTIHQWPATLVQPVGSPLSLECTVEGTSNPNLYWYRQAAGRGLQLLFYSVGIGQISSEVPQNLSASRPQDRQFILSSKKLLLSDSGFYLCAWSRGAESQPQHFGDGTRLSIL.

V gene TRBV27 combines with J gene TRBJ2-7; tentatively, D is TRBD2 (5 bases). The CDR3 runs to 14 residues. V was clipped by 3 bases and J by 0 bases, with 9 bases between them. Germline CDR1 and CDR2: MNHEY and SMNVEV (reference sequence). In DNA, the CDR3 is TGTGCCAGCAGTTTCGACGGGGACTCCTACGAGCAGTACTTC. Translating it yields CASSFDGDSYEQYF.

The rearrangement links TRBV29-1 to TRBJ2-7; D may be TRBD2 (6 bases). Trimming removed 4 bases at V and 2 bases at J, with 12 bases between. CDR3 length equals 13 residues. Germline values: CDR1 SQVTM, CDR2 ANQGSEA. The chain's CDR3 is CSVASGSTYEQYF. DNA of the CDR3: TGCAGCGTTGCGAGCGGGTCTACCTACGAGCAGTACTTC.

J is TRBJ2-2 and V is TRBV5-4, with 7 bases that match TRBD2. Germline assignment: CDR1 SGHNT and CDR2 YYREEE (reference sequence). Unmatched junction bases numbered 2, after V lost 3 bases and J lost 0 bases. The CDR3 is made up of 15 amino acids. The CDR3 sequence is CASSSGLANTGELFF. The CDR3 DNA reads as TGTGCCAGCAGCTCTGGACTAGCGAACACCGGGGAGCTGTTTTTT.

The chain is built from TRBV9 and TRBJ2-4; D not certain. The ends were cut back, 0 bases at V and 0 bases at J, with 10 bases in the middle. CDR3 size: 16 residues. Germline loops: CDR1 SGDLS, CDR2 YYNGEE. The CDR3 coding sequence is TGTGCCAGCAGCGTAGGCGGAAACCTAGCCAAAAACATTCAGTACTTC. Translation: CASSVGGNLAKNIQYF.

The chain has TRBV9 and TRBJ1-5, with TRBD1 matching over 9 bases. The CDR3 totals 17 residues. Germline values: CDR1 SGDLS, CDR2 YYNGEE. V shed 4 bases, J shed 6 bases, and the junction held 14 bases outside the gene matches. DNA of the CDR3: TGTGCCAGCAGCCGAACAGACGACAGGGGGTCGGGTCAGCCCCAGCATTTT. Translating gives CASSRTDDRGSGQPQHF.

The J gene is TRBJ2-1, the V gene TRBV5-1; 8 bases line up with TRBD2. The CDR3 is 16 residues long. V trimming: 4 bases; J trimming: 2 bases; junction bases outside the gene matches: 8. CDR1 is SGHRS and CDR2 is YFSETQ in the germline V gene. In DNA form, the CDR3 reads TGCGCCAGCAGCATGAGCGGGAGAAGCACCTACAATGAGCAGTTCTTC. Its translation is CASSMSGRSTYNEQFF.

This clone was seen a handful of times. The gene calls are TRBV7-9 and TRBJ1-5; D uncertain. The CDR3 loop spans 14 amino acids. V was shortened by 2 bases and J by 0 bases, with 5 bases between the two germline ends. Germline assignment: CDR1 SEHNR and CDR2 FQNEAQ (reference sequence). The CDR3 DNA is TGTGCCAGCAGCTTAAGCACTAGCAATCAGCCCCAGCATTTT. It translates to CASSLSTSNQPQHF.

The chain employs TRBV9 and TRBJ2-7; D is perhaps TRBD1 or TRBD2 (5 bases each). Germline-derived CDR1 and CDR2 are SGDLS and YYNGEE. The CDR3 is 14 residues long. The germline V and J ends were trimmed by 0 bases and 5 bases, with 12 bases remaining between them. The CDR3 is CASSVGAGADEQYF. CDR3 nucleotide sequence: TGTGCCAGCAGCGTAGGAGCCGGGGCGGACGAGCAGTACTTC.

The chain carries TRBV7-3 and TRBJ2-2; 13 bases are a match to TRBD2. Trimming at V came to 5 bases and at J to 4 bases, leaving 4 bases not matched to a gene. CDR3 length equals 16 residues. Germline V gene sequence: CDR1 SGHTA, CDR2 FQGTGA. The DNA of the CDR3 is TGTGCCAGCAGCCGGACTAGCGGGGGCATCACCGGGGAGCTGTTTTTT. It codes for CASSRTSGGITGELFF.

Here the CDR3 DNA reads TGTGCCTGGAGTCGCGGACTAGCCCCCACCCAAGAGACCCAGTACTTC. This codes for CAWSRGLAPTQETQYF. The chain employs TRBV30 and TRBJ2-5; TRBD2 aligns across 8 bases. With V trimmed by 2 bases and J by 1 base, 9 bases remained unmatched. This CDR3 is built from 16 residues. Germline CDR1 reads GTSNPN; CDR2 reads SVGIG (reference sequence).

The gene calls are TRBV4-2 and TRBJ2-6; tentative D call: TRBD2 (5 bases). Trimming took 2 bases from V and 0 from J, leaving 14 bases between them. This CDR3 is 18 amino acids long. Per germline, CDR1 LGHNA and CDR2 YNFKEQ. This CDR3 reads CASSQTSGLYSGANVLTF. The CDR3 DNA reads TGTGCCAGCAGCCAAACTTCCGGACTGTACTCTGGGGCCAACGTCCTGACTTTC.

The genes are TRBV28 and TRBJ1-2, with D unclear. Trimming stripped 5 bases from V and 5 bases from J, with 18 bases between. The CDR3 extends over 15 amino acids. The germline V gene has CDR1 MDHEN and CDR2 SYDVKM. CDR3 sequence reads: CASSPQTSLRYGYTF. DNA for the CDR3: TGTGCCAGCAGTCCCCAGACATCCCTGAGGTATGGCTACACCTTC.

The rearrangement links TRBV10-1 to TRBJ1-3, with D possibly matching TRBD1 (5 bases). The CDR3 spans 16 residues. CDR1 is WNHNN, CDR2 SYGVQD, per germline (reference sequence). The V end lost 6 bases, the J end lost 2 bases, and 17 bases lay between the germline ends. DNA of the CDR3: TGCGCCAGCAGGGGGTATGGGGGGTCCCCTGGAAACACCATATATTTT. The encoded protein is CASRGYGGSPGNTIYF.

The chain joins TRBV7-2 to TRBJ2-3; a weak D match, TRBD1 (5 bases). This CDR3 is built from 14 residues. In germline, CDR1 is SGHTA, CDR2 FQGNSA. Trimming took 1 base from V and 3 from J, leaving 8 bases between them. CDR3 in amino acids: CASSLDQGTDTQYF. The DNA of the CDR3 is TGTGCCAGCAGCTTAGACCAGGGTACAGATACGCAGTATTTT.

The chain recombines TRBV9 with TRBJ2-7; TRBD1 agrees at 8 bases. The germline V gene encodes CDR1 SGDLS and CDR2 YYNGEE. The CDR3 runs to 16 residues. With V trimmed by 0 bases and J by 3 bases, 8 bases remained unmatched. This CDR3 reads CASSVDPQGALYEQYF. CDR3 sequence (DNA): TGTGCCAGCAGCGTAGACCCCCAGGGGGCTCTCTACGAGCAGTACTTC. Full variable domain (remainder filled in from reference TRBV9 and TRBJ2-7): DSGVTQTPKHLITATGQRVTLRCSPRSGDLSVYWYQQSLDQGLQFLIQYYNGEERAKGNILERFSAQQFPDLHSELNLSSLELGDSALYFCASSVDPQGALYEQYFGPGTRLTVT.